This record covers a single T cell receptor (beta chain). Antigen: not known. The sample is drawn from a study of cytomegalovirus exposure and HLA in healthy donors. Germline V lookup: CDR1 SGHRS, CDR2 YFSETQ. CDR3 length: 15 amino acids. The V end was cut by 0 bases, the J end by 0 bases, with 10 bases between. Study-level results: Analyzed later, association rates of TCRs varied across HLA loci, with DRB1 most and HLA-C fewest.

In the PCR, 60 Vbeta and 13 Jbeta primers were used. Profiled with immunoSEQ multiplex PCR; TCRdb holds only in-frame clones, not every one. The data contain 150,000 or so clones, 60% to 85% of them seen just once; the ten biggest clones take up 4%. The sequenced sample consisted of PBMCs. This sequence was found in a woman aged 40 to 50 in good health and CMV-seronegative. The chain is built from TRBV5-1 and TRBJ2-7; D gene ambiguous. The CDR3 DNA reads TGCGCCAGCAGCTTGGAAGGTCGACACTCCTACGAGCAGTACTTC. Its translation is CASSLEGRHSYEQYF.